This TCR beta chain was documented in a study of OX40 agonist ivuxolimab in advanced cancers. Here immunoSEQ multiplex PCR was the method, and the copy in TCRdb shows in-frame clones only, minus some. The table has fewer than 40,000 clones, 74% seen once; the top ten hold approximately 18%. Sampled blood was obtained at baseline, cycle 4 day 1, and cycle 7 day 1. The sequencing here drew on CD4+ or CD8+ T cells sorted from blood, taken in a trial of the OX40 agonist ivuxolimab. This clonotype originated in an adult with an advanced solid tumor such as melanoma, head and neck, liver or kidney cancer.

The CDR3 nucleotides read TGTGCCAGCAGCCTCCACAGCAGGACTGAAGCTTTCTTT. It specifies CASSLHSRTEAFF. The chain couples TRBV5-8 to TRBJ1-1; no clear D. The CDR3 has 13 residues. V was trimmed by 4 bases and J by 5 bases, leaving 12 bases between them. CDR1 and CDR2 (germline): SGHTS, YDEGEE.